Listed below are T cell receptor beta chains from one sample, sequenced in a study of control samples from healthy donors and cancer patients. Here immunoSEQ multiplex PCR was the method, and the copy in TCRdb shows in-frame clones only, minus some. The sample yields about 130,000 clones, more than 75% seen once. The sample taken for sequencing was blood. The receptors come from a man between 18 and 29 years old in good health. The CDR3 runs from the conserved cysteine through the conserved F or W. D genes are given only for firm matches. Clone sizes are given selectively: once, few, many, or a class where the clone is expanded.

CDR3nt: TGTGCCAGCAGTCCAACAACCGTGGCTTTCTTT; CDR3aa: CASSPTTVAFF; j_gene: TRBJ1-1; abundance: -; d_gene: -; v_gene: TRBV28
CDR3nt: TGTGCCAGCAGCCCCCCGGGACAGGGAGGGGACATTCAGTACTTC; CDR3aa: CASSPPGQGGDIQYF; j_gene: TRBJ2-4; abundance: -; d_gene: TRBD1; v_gene: TRBV11-3
CDR3nt: TGTGCCAGTATGGGGACAGCCCGAAATTCACCCCTCCACTTT; CDR3aa: CASMGTARNSPLHF; j_gene: TRBJ1-6; abundance: -; d_gene: TRBD1; v_gene: TRBV19
CDR3nt: TGTGCCAGCGGTACAACAAGGGGTAGTCCCGACGAGCAGTACTTC; CDR3aa: CASGTTRGSPDEQYF; j_gene: TRBJ2-7; abundance: -; d_gene: -; v_gene: TRBV6-6
CDR3nt: TGTGCCAGCTCACCATCTCTTGGCGCGGAAAAACTGTTTTTT; CDR3aa: CASSPSLGAEKLFF; j_gene: TRBJ1-4; abundance: -; d_gene: -; v_gene: TRBV18
CDR3nt: TGCGCCAGCAGCCAAGTTAGCGGGTCTAGCACAGATACGCAGTATTTT; CDR3aa: CASSQVSGSSTDTQYF; j_gene: TRBJ2-3; abundance: -; d_gene: TRBD2; v_gene: TRBV4-3
CDR3nt: TGTGCCAGCAGCACGTTGGGACTCACTGGAGAGACCCAGTACTTC; CDR3aa: CASSTLGLTGETQYF; j_gene: TRBJ2-5; abundance: -; d_gene: -; v_gene: TRBV6-5
CDR3nt: TGCGCCAGCAGCGCTGACAGGGCAGCTTTCTTT; CDR3aa: CASSADRAAFF; j_gene: TRBJ1-1; abundance: -; d_gene: TRBD1; v_gene: TRBV7-9
CDR3nt: TGTGCCAGCAGCCTCCGGGACAGGCCGCCGGGGGAGACCCAGTACTTC; CDR3aa: CASSLRDRPPGETQYF; j_gene: TRBJ2-5; abundance: once; d_gene: TRBD1; v_gene: TRBV9
CDR3nt: TGTGCCAGCAGCGAAGACAGGGGGGGGAAGAGGGCCCTCCACTTT; CDR3aa: CASSEDRGGKRALHF; j_gene: TRBJ1-6; abundance: -; d_gene: -; v_gene: TRBV21-1
CDR3nt: TGTGCCAGCAGCCAAGTCCCAGCTAAGTCTGGAAACACCATATATTTT; CDR3aa: CASSQVPAKSGNTIYF; j_gene: TRBJ1-3; abundance: -; d_gene: -; v_gene: TRBV3-1/TRBV3-2
CDR3nt: TGTGCCAGCCAAAACTACAATGAGCAGTTCTTC; CDR3aa: CASQNYNEQFF; j_gene: TRBJ2-1; abundance: -; d_gene: -; v_gene: TRBV3-1/TRBV3-2
CDR3nt: TGTGCCAGCAGTTTATCTGCCGGGTTTCGCAATCAGCCCCAGCATTTT; CDR3aa: CASSLSAGFRNQPQHF; j_gene: TRBJ1-5; abundance: -; d_gene: -; v_gene: TRBV27
CDR3nt: TGTGCCAGCAGCTTGACAGCTAACTATGGCTACACCTTC; CDR3aa: CASSLTANYGYTF; j_gene: TRBJ1-2; abundance: medium-sized; d_gene: -; v_gene: TRBV5-6
CDR3nt: TGTGCCAGCAGCCAAGATACGGGGGGCGCGGATGAAAAACTGTTTTTT; CDR3aa: CASSQDTGGADEKLFF; j_gene: TRBJ1-4; abundance: -; d_gene: -; v_gene: TRBV4-2
CDR3nt: TGCGCCAGCAGTTCCGGGACCCCAGGTGTTTCGCAGTTCTTC; CDR3aa: CASSSGTPGVSQFF; j_gene: TRBJ2-1; abundance: many; d_gene: -; v_gene: TRBV10-1
CDR3nt: TGTGCCAGCAGCCGGGACAGGGCCTTCGGAAACACCATATATTTT; CDR3aa: CASSRDRAFGNTIYF; j_gene: TRBJ1-3; abundance: -; d_gene: TRBD1; v_gene: TRBV27